Listed below are T cell receptor beta chains from one sample, sequenced in a study of cytomegalovirus exposure and HLA in healthy donors. This table comes from immunoSEQ multiplex PCR, and its TCRdb copy is limited to in-frame clones, with some not included. The table shows fewer than 150,000 clones, with 80% occurring only once. Sequences were obtained from PBMCs. The receptors stem from a male donor in good health and CMV-seronegative. Each CDR3 is given with its conserved first and last residue. The order of the fields is V gene, D gene, J gene, clone size, CDR3 protein, CDR3 DNA. A D gene is named only where the DNA matches it firmly. Clone size is given for some rows only: seen once, a few or many times, or a class if the clone is expanded.

TRBV10-3	TRBD1	TRBJ1-6	NA	CAISFDRDNSPLHF	TGTGCCATCAGTTTCGACAGGGATAATTCACCCCTCCACTTT
TRBV6-5	NA	TRBJ2-3	NA	CASRSGDSSTDTQYF	TGTGCCAGCAGGTCGGGGGATTCTAGCACAGATACGCAGTATTTT
TRBV7-9	TRBD1	TRBJ1-5	NA	CSSSPGTGFSNQPQHF	TGTTCCAGCAGCCCTGGGACAGGGTTTAGCAATCAGCCCCAGCATTTT
TRBV6-5	NA	TRBJ2-7	NA	CASSPAAYEQYF	TGTGCCAGCAGCCCTGCAGCCTACGAGCAGTACTTC
TRBV9	NA	TRBJ2-7	NA	CASGRYGDEQYF	TGTGCCTCGGGGAGGTACGGTGACGAGCAGTACTTC
TRBV28	NA	TRBJ1-2	NA	CASSLRGIGGYTF	TGTGCCAGCAGTTTGAGGGGGATCGGGGGCTACACCTTC
TRBV6-6	TRBD1	TRBJ2-7	NA	CASSYDVDRGGYEQYF	TGTGCCAGCAGTTACGATGTCGACAGGGGAGGCTACGAGCAGTACTTC
TRBV6-5	NA	TRBJ1-2	NA	CASRQGINYGYTF	TGTGCCAGCCGTCAGGGGATAAACTATGGCTACACCTTC
TRBV7-2	NA	TRBJ2-7	NA	CASSLAGDYEQYF	TGTGCCAGCAGCTTAGCAGGAGATTACGAGCAGTACTTC
TRBV29-1	NA	TRBJ2-2	NA	CSVEMGGNTGELFF	TGCAGCGTTGAGATGGGGGGTAACACCGGGGAGCTGTTTTTT
TRBV5-6	NA	TRBJ2-6	NA	CASGKDGGISGANVLTF	TGTGCCAGCGGGAAGGACGGGGGTATAAGTGGGGCCAACGTCCTGACTTTC
TRBV30	NA	TRBJ1-2	NA	CAWSVGGEGLGYTF	TGTGCCTGGAGTGTCGGGGGAGAAGGATTGGGCTACACCTTC
TRBV5-1	NA	TRBJ2-7	NA	CASSLYYEQYF	TGCGCCAGCAGCTTGTACTACGAGCAGTACTTC
TRBV5-6	TRBD1	TRBJ2-5	NA	CASSLGQGRKTQYF	TGTGCCAGCAGCTTAGGACAGGGGAGAAAGACCCAGTACTTC
TRBV7-3	NA	TRBJ1-6	NA	CASSLAVGDSPLHF	TGTGCCAGCAGCCTAGCGGTTGGGGATTCACCCCTCCACTTT
TRBV7-8	NA	TRBJ1-5	NA	CASSFGNGYQPQHF	TGTGCCAGCAGCTTCGGGAACGGGTATCAGCCCCAGCATTTT
TRBV5-4	NA	TRBJ1-1	few	CASSLGTGTMNTEAFF	TGTGCCAGCAGCTTGGGCACGGGAACTATGAACACTGAAGCTTTCTTT
TRBV5-4	NA	TRBJ2-1	NA	CASSLLGSGGGREQFF	TGTGCCAGCAGCTTGTTGGGTAGCGGCGGCGGACGGGAGCAGTTCTTC
TRBV18	NA	TRBJ2-7	once	CASSPAGLKGYEQYF	TGTGCCAGCTCACCGGCAGGGTTAAAGGGCTACGAGCAGTACTTC
TRBV7-9	TRBD1	TRBJ2-3	once	CASSWGTGVSTDTQYF	TGTGCCAGCAGCTGGGGGACAGGGGTTAGCACAGATACGCAGTATTTT
TRBV5-4	NA	TRBJ2-2	NA	CASASGSLVGTGELFF	TGTGCCAGCGCATCGGGATCCCTGGTTGGTACCGGGGAGCTGTTTTTT
TRBV11-1	NA	TRBJ2-1	NA	CASSLGGSPTYNEQFF	TGTGCCAGCAGCTTAGGGGGCAGCCCGACCTACAATGAGCAGTTCTTC
TRBV7-9	TRBD2	TRBJ2-2	NA	CASSQGRVIRTGELFF	TGTGCCAGCAGCCAAGGGAGGGTAATAAGAACCGGGGAGCTGTTTTTT
TRBV19	TRBD1	TRBJ1-5	once	CASSIAQGGGQPQHF	TGTGCCAGTAGTATTGCGCAGGGGGGAGGACAGCCCCAGCATTTT
TRBV5-7	NA	TRBJ1-2	NA	CASSSLGGGAEGYTF	TGTGCCAGCAGCTCCCTAGGGGGGGGCGCGGAAGGCTACACCTTC
TRBV7-8	TRBD2	TRBJ2-7	NA	CASSLRTSGGAREQYF	TGTGCCAGCAGCTTACGGACTAGCGGGGGGGCGCGGGAGCAGTACTTC
TRBV27	NA	TRBJ1-1	NA	CASSSIDRVIPEAFF	TGTGCCAGCAGTTCTATTGACAGAGTCATCCCTGAAGCTTTCTTT